The present T cell receptor beta chain was sequenced within a study of blood T cell repertoires in COVID-19. Study overall: From T cells, B-cell-depleted T cells, or PBMCs came the material, which was cDNA or gDNA.

The study drew participants aged about 18 to 90 years from about two dozen US areas. TCRdb's copy holds only in-frame clones and misses some; the assay was immunoSEQ multiplex PCR. The profile shows 250,000 to 350,000 clones, roughly 91% of them singletons. The V and J ends lost 0 bases and 8 bases, in that order; junction bases with no gene match: 6. Germline CDR1 is MGHRA and CDR2 is YSYEKL. This CDR3 has 15 residues. V gene TRBV4-1 combines with J gene TRBJ2-1, with 8 bases identical to TRBD2. Sequenced material: PBMCs or T cells enriched from blood (not recorded which). The clonotype originates from a woman aged 45-59 years who had been exposed to COVID-19. CDR3 DNA: TGCGCCAGCAGCCAAGACTCCGGGGGGGCCGATGAGCAGTTCTTC. Amino acid sequence: CASSQDSGGADEQFF.